This T cell receptor (beta chain) was sequenced in a study of post-analysis software for immune sequencing data. The CDR3 is 12 amino acids. Trimming took off 6 bases at V and 8 bases at J, with 13 bases between the two ends. Unique molecular identifiers were carried by the TCR beta cDNA libraries. There were about 0.85 to 10 million T cells, and 510,000 or so cDNA molecules came from them. Using its own MiXCR run on the PCR reads, TCRdb lists one record per CDR3 protein. The sample lists roughly 600,000 distinct CDR3 sequences, 40% to 50% occurring once. A remark on this clonotype: Its antigen is not identified.

Study-wide results and caveats: About 5 TRBV segments (TRBV5-6, TRBV5-1 and TRBV20-1 among them) occurred more frequently in patients than in controls.

The rearrangement uses TRBV12-3 or TRBV12-4 and TRBJ1-2; D is unresolved. The sequence was obtained from a girl aged 5 to 17 with multiple sclerosis. Sequencing was performed on blood. The CDR3 reads CASSPRGHGYTF. CDR3 sequence (DNA): TGTGCCAGCAGCCCCCGGGGTCACGGCTACACCTTC.